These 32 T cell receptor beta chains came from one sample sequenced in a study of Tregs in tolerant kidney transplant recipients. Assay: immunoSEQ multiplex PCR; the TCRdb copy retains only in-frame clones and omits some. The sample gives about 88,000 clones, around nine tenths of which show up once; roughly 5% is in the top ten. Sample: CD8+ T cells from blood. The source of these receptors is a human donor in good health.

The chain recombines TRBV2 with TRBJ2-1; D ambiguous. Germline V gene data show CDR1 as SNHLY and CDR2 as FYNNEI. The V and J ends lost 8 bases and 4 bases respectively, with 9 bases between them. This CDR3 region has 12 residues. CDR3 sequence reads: CASPPNYNEQFF. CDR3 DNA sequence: TGTGCCAGCCCCCCGAATTACAATGAGCAGTTCTTC.

The CDR3 region is CASSFPAGLNLASTDTQYF. The CDR3 region has the DNA TGTGCCAGCAGCTTCCCAGCGGGACTGAACCTTGCGAGCACAGATACGCAGTATTTT. The genes are TRBV5-6 and TRBJ2-3; 7 positions match TRBD2. The V gene end was trimmed by 2 bases and the J gene end by 0 bases; junction bases not matched to a gene: 15. Germline CDR1 SGHDT, CDR2 YYEEEE. The CDR3 contains 19 residues.

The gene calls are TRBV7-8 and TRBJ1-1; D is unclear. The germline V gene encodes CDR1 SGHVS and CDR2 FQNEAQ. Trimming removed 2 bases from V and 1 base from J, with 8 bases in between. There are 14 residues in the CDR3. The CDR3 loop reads CASSLRDTNTEAFF. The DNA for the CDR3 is TGTGCCAGCAGCTTACGAGACACGAACACTGAAGCTTTCTTT.

The CDR3 DNA is TGCGCCAGCAGCCAAGAAGAGGGATACACTGAAGCTTTCTTT. Translated: CASSQEEGYTEAFF. This chain uses TRBV4-1 with TRBJ1-1; D is undetermined. This CDR3 comprises 14 residues. Trimming took 0 bases from V and 3 from J, leaving 8 bases between them. Germline CDR1 MGHRA, CDR2 YSYEKL.

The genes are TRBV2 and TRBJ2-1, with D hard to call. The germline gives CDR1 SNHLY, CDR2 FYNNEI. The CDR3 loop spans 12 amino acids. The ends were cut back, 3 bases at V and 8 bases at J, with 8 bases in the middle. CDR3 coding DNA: TGTGCCAGCAGTGAGGGCACCTATGAGCAGTTCTTC. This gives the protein CASSEGTYEQFF.

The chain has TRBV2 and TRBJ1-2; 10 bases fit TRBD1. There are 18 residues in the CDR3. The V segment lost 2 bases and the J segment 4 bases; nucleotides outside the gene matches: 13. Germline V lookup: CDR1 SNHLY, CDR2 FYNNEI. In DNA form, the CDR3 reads TGTGCCAGCAGTGAAAAGCCGACAGGGGGCCGTCGAAGCTATGGCTACACCTTC. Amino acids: CASSEKPTGGRRSYGYTF.

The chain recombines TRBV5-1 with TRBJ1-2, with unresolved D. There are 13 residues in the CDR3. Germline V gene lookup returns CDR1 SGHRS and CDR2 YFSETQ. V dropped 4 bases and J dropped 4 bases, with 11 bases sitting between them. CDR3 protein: CASSPRPSYGYTF. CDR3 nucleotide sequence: TGCGCCAGCAGCCCACGTCCAAGCTATGGCTACACCTTC.

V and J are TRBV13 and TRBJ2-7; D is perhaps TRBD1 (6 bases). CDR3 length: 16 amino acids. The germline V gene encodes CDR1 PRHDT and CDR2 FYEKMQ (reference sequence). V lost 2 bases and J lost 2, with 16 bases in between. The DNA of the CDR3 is TGTGCCAGCAGCTTAAGGCACAGGGTCATCGCCTACGAGCAGTACTTC. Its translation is CASSLRHRVIAYEQYF.

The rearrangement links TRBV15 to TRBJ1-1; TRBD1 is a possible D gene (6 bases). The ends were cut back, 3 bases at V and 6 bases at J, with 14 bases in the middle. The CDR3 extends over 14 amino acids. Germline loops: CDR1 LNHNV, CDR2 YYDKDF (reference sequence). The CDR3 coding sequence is TGTGCCACCAGCAGCCTGAGGGGGGGCCCTGAAGCTTTCTTT. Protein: CATSSLRGGPEAFF.

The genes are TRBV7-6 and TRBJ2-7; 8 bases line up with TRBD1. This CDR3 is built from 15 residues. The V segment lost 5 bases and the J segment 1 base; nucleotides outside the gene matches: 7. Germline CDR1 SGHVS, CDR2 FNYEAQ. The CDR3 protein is CASSPGRTGSYEQYF. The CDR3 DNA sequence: TGTGCCAGCAGCCCGGGTCGGACAGGGTCCTACGAGCAGTACTTC.

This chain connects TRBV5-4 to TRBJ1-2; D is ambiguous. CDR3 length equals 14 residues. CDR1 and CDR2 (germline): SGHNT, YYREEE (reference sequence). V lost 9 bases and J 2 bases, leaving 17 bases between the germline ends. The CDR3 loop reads CATQPTNENYGYTF. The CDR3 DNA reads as TGTGCCACCCAACCCACCAATGAGAACTATGGCTACACCTTC.

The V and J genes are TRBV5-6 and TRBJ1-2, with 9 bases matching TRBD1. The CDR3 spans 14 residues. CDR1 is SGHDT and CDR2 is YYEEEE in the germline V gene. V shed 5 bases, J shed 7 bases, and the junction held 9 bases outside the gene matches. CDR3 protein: CASRGSGQGVGYTF. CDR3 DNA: TGTGCCAGCAGAGGTTCGGGACAGGGCGTTGGCTACACCTTC.

The CDR3 DNA reads TGTGCCAGCAGTTTCCAGGGGGCTAGGACCGGGGAGCTGTTTTTT. This translates into CASSFQGARTGELFF. The V and J genes are TRBV27 and TRBJ2-2, with 8 bases identical to TRBD1. The germline V gene encodes CDR1 MNHEY and CDR2 SMNVEV (reference sequence). This CDR3 region has 15 residues. V shed 3 bases, J shed 5 bases, and the junction held 5 bases outside the gene matches.

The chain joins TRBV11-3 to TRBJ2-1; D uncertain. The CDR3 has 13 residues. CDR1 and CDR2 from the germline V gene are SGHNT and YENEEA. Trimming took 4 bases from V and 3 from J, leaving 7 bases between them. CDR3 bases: TGTGCCAGCAGCTACTCCCTCTACAATGAGCAGTTCTTC. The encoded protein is CASSYSLYNEQFF.

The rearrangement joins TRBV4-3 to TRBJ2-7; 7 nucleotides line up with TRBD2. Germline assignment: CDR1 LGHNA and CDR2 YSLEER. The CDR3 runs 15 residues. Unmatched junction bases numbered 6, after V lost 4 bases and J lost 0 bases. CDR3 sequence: CASSPIAGSSYEQYF. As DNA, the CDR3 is TGCGCCAGCAGCCCAATAGCGGGTAGCTCCTACGAGCAGTACTTC.

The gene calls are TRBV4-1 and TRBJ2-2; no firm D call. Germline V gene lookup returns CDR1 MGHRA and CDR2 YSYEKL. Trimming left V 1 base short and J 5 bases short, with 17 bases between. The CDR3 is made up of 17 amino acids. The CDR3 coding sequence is TGCGCCAGCAGCCAAGTACCCCCCGGGTCAAGGACCGGGGAGCTGTTTTTT. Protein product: CASSQVPPGSRTGELFF.

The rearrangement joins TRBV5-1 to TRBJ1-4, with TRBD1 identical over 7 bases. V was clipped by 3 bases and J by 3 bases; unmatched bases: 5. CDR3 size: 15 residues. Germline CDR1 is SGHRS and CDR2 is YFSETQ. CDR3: CASSWLTGSNEKLFF. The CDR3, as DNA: TGCGCCAGCAGCTGGTTGACAGGGTCTAATGAAAAACTGTTTTTT.

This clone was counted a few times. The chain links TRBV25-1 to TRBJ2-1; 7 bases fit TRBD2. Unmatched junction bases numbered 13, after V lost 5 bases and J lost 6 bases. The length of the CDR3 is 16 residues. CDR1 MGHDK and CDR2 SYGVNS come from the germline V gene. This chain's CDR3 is CASSPPASGIPNEQFF. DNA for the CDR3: TGTGCCAGCAGTCCCCCCGCGAGCGGGATTCCCAATGAGCAGTTCTTC.

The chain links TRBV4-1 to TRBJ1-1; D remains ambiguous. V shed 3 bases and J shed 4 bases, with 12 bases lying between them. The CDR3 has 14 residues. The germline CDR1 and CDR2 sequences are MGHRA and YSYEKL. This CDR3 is CASSQSGFITEAFF. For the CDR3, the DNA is TGCGCCAGCAGCCAGTCGGGATTCATCACTGAAGCTTTCTTT.

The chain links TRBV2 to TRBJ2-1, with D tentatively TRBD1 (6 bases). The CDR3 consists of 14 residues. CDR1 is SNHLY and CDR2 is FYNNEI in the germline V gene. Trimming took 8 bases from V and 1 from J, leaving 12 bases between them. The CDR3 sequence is CASPGQGSYNEQFF. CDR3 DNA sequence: TGTGCCAGCCCGGGGCAGGGGTCCTACAATGAGCAGTTCTTC.

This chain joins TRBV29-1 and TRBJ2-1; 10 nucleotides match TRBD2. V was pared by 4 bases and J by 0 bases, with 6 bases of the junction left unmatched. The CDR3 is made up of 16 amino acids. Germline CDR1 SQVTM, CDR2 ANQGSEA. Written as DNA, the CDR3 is TGCAGCGTTGTGCTACTAGCGGGATACTCCTACAATGAGCAGTTCTTC. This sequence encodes CSVVLLAGYSYNEQFF.

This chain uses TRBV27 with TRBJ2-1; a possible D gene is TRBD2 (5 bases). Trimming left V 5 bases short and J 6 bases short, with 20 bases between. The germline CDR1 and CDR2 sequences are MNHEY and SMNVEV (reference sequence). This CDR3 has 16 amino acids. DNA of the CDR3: TGTGCCAGCAGTACCCCGAAGGAGAGGGCGGTCAATGAGCAGTTCTTC. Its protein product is CASSTPKERAVNEQFF.

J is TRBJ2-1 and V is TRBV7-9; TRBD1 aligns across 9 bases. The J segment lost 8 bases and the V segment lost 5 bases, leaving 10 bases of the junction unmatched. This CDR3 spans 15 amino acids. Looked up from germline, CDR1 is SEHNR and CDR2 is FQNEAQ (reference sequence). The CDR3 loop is CASSPDRGVWDEQFF. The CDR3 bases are TGTGCCAGCAGCCCGGACAGGGGCGTTTGGGATGAGCAGTTCTTC.

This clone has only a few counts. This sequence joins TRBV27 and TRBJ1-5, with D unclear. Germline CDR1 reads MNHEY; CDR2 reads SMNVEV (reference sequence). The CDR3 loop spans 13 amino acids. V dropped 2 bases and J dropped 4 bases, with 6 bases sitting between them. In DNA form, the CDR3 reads TGTGCCAGCAGTTTAGGACGGAATCAGCCCCAGCATTTT. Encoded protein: CASSLGRNQPQHF.

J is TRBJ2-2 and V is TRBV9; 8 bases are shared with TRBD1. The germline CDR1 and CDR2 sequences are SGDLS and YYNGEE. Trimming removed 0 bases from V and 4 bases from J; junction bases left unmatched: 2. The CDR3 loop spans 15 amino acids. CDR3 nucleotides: TGTGCCAGCAGCGTAGAAACAGGGGGCACCGGGGAGCTGTTTTTT. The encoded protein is CASSVETGGTGELFF. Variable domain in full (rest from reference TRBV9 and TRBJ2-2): DSGVTQTPKHLITATGQRVTLRCSPRSGDLSVYWYQQSLDQGLQFLIQYYNGEERAKGNILERFSAQQFPDLHSELNLSSLELGDSALYFCASSVETGGTGELFFGEGSRLTVL.

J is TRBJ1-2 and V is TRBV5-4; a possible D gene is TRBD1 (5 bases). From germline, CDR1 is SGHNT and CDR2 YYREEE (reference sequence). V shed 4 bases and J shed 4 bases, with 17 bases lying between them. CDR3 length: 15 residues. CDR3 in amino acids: CASSTGGEAVYGYTF. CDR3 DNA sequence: TGTGCCAGCAGCACGGGGGGGGAGGCGGTCTATGGCTACACCTTC.

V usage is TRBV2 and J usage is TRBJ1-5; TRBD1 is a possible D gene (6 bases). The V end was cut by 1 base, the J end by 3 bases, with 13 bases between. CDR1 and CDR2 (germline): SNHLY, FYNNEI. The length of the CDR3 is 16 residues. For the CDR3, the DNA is TGTGCCAGCAGTGAAGGGGCAGGGGAAAACAATCAGCCCCAGCATTTT. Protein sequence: CASSEGAGENNQPQHF.

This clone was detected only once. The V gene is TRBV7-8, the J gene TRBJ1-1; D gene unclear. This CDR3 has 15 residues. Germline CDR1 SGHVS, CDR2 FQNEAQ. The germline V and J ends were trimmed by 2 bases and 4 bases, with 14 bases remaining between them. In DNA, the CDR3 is TGTGCCAGCAGCTTAACGGCCCCGCGGGGCACTGAAGCTTTCTTT. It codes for CASSLTAPRGTEAFF. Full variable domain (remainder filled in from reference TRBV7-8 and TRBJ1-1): GAGVSQSPRYKVAKRGQDVALRCDPISGHVSLFWYQQALGQGPEFLTYFQNEAQLDKSGLPSDRFFAERPEGSVSTLKIQRTQQEDSAVYLCASSLTAPRGTEAFFGQGTRLTVV.

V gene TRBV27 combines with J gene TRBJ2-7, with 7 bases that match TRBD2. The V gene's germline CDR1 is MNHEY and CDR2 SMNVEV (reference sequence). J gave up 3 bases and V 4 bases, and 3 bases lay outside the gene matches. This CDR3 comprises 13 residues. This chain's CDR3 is CASSWGGSYEQYF. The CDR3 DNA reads TGTGCCAGCAGTTGGGGGGGAAGCTACGAGCAGTACTTC.

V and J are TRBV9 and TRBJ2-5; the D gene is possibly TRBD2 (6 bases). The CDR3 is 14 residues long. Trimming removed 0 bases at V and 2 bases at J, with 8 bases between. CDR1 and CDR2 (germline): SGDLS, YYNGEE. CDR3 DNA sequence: TGTGCCAGCAGCGTAGGGGACTTTCAAGAGACCCAGTACTTC. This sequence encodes CASSVGDFQETQYF. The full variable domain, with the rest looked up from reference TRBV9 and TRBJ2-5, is DSGVTQTPKHLITATGQRVTLRCSPRSGDLSVYWYQQSLDQGLQFLIQYYNGEERAKGNILERFSAQQFPDLHSELNLSSLELGDSALYFCASSVGDFQETQYFGPGTRLLVL.

CDR3: CASSLEGTGGLGYTF. The DNA of the CDR3 is TGCGCCAGCAGCTTGGAGGGGACAGGGGGCCTTGGCTACACCTTC. The chain carries TRBV5-1 and TRBJ1-2; 12 positions agree with TRBD1. There are 15 residues in the CDR3. With 0 bases clipped from V and 7 bases from J, the junction kept 4 bases outside the gene matches. Germline V lookup: CDR1 SGHRS, CDR2 YFSETQ.

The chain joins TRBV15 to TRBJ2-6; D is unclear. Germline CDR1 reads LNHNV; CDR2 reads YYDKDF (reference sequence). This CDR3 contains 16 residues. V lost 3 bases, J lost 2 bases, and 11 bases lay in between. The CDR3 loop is CATSSAPGTGANVLTF. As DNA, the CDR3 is TGTGCCACCAGCAGCGCCCCCGGAACTGGGGCCAACGTCCTGACTTTC.